The sequence of this TCR beta chain was determined in a study of radiation and T cells in renal cell carcinoma. Assay: immunoSEQ multiplex PCR; the TCRdb copy retains only in-frame clones and omits some. The sample has some 150,000 clones; approximately 90% are singletons. Study-wide points: In blood, top tumor clones expanded by 2 weeks, shrinking by 4.

Germline V gives CDR1 KGHSH, CDR2 LQKENI. V was clipped by 0 bases and J by 5 bases; unmatched bases: 6. This CDR3 has 16 residues. Worth noting for this clone: Its antigen is unidentified.

The time point was: baseline pretreatment blood. The treatment was: 15 Gy SBRT to primary tumor, nephrectomy 4 weeks later. The sequence came from a woman between 45 and 60 years old with renal cell carcinoma. The chain is built from TRBV18 and TRBJ2-2, with 7 bases lining up with TRBD1. The material was blood, obtained from a patient whose treatment included radiotherapy and nephrectomy. CDR3 DNA sequence: TGTGCCAGCTCACCACCCGACAGGGCACGGACCGGGGAGCTGTTTTTT. Translated: CASSPPDRARTGELFF.